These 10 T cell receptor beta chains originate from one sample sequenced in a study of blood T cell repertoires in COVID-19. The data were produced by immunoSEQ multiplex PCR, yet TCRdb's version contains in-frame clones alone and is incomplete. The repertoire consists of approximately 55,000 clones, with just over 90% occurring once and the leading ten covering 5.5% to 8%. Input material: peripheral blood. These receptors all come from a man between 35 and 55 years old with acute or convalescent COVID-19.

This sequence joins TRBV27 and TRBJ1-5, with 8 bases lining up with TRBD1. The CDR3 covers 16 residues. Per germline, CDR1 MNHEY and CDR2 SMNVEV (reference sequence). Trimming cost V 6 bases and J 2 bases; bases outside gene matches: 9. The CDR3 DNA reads TGTGCCAGCAGCTTGACCTCAGGGGGCGGCAATCAGCCCCAGCATTTT. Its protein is CASSLTSGGGNQPQHF.

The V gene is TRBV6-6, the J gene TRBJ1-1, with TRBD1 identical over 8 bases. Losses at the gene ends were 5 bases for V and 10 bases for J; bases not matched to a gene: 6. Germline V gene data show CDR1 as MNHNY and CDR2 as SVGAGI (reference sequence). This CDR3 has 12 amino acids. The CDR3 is CASSPGQDRAFF. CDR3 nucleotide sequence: TGTGCCAGCAGTCCGGGACAGGATCGAGCTTTCTTT.

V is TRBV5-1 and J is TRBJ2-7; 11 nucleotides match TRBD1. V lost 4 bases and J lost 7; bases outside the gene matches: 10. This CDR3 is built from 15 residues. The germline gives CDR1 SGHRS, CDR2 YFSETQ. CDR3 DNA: TGCGCCAGCAGCGAGCCGGGACAGGGGGGCGGGGAGCAGTACTTC. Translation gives CASSEPGQGGGEQYF.

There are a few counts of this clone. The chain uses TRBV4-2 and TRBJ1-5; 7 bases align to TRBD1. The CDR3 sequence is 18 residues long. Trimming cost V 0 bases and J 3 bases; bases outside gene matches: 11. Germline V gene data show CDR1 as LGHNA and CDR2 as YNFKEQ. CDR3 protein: CASSQEGRGYSDNQPQHF. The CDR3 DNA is TGTGCCAGCAGCCAAGAGGGCAGGGGGTATTCGGACAATCAGCCCCAGCATTTT.

The CDR3 sequence is CAISPQAASYEQYF. CDR3 nucleotides: TGTGCCATCAGTCCACAGGCCGCCTCCTACGAGCAGTACTTC. This chain connects TRBV10-3 to TRBJ2-7; tentatively, D is TRBD1 (5 bases). The V gene lost 5 bases and the J gene lost 0 bases, with 11 bases spanning the gap. The germline CDR1 and CDR2 sequences are ENHRY and SYGVKD. The CDR3 runs 14 residues.

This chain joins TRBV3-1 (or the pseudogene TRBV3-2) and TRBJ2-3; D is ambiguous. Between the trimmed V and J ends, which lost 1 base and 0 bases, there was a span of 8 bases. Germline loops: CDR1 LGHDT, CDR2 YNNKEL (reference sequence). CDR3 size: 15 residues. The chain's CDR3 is CASSQVQFSTDTQYF. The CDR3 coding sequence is TGTGCCAGCAGCCAAGTGCAGTTTAGCACAGATACGCAGTATTTT.

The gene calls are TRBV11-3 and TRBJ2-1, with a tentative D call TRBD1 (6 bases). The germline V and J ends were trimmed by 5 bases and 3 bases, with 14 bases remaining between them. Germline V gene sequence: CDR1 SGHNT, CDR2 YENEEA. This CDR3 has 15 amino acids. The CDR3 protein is CASSNQGTIYNEQFF. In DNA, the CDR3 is TGTGCCAGCAGCAACCAGGGGACAATCTACAATGAGCAGTTCTTC.

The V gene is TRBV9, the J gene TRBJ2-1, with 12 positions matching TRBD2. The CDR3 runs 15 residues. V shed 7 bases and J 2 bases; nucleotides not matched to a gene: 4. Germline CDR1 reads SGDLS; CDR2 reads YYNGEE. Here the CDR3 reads CASERLAGAYNEQFF. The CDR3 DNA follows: TGTGCCAGCGAGAGACTAGCGGGAGCCTACAATGAGCAGTTCTTC.

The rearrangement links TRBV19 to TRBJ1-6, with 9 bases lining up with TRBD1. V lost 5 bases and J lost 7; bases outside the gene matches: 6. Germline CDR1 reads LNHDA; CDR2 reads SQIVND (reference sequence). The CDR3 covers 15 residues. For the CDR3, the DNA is TGTGCCAGTAGTTTCGGGACAGGGCCCAATTCACCCCTCCACTTT. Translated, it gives CASSFGTGPNSPLHF.

CDR3 DNA: TGTGCCAGCAGTCCGCGACAGGGGAGGGGAAATGAGCAGTTCTTC. It yields the protein CASSPRQGRGNEQFF. The chain links TRBV27 to TRBJ2-1; a weak D match, TRBD1 (8 bases). The CDR3 is made up of 15 amino acids. V lost 5 bases and J lost 7, with 18 bases in between. Germline V gene data show CDR1 as MNHEY and CDR2 as SMNVEV (reference sequence).